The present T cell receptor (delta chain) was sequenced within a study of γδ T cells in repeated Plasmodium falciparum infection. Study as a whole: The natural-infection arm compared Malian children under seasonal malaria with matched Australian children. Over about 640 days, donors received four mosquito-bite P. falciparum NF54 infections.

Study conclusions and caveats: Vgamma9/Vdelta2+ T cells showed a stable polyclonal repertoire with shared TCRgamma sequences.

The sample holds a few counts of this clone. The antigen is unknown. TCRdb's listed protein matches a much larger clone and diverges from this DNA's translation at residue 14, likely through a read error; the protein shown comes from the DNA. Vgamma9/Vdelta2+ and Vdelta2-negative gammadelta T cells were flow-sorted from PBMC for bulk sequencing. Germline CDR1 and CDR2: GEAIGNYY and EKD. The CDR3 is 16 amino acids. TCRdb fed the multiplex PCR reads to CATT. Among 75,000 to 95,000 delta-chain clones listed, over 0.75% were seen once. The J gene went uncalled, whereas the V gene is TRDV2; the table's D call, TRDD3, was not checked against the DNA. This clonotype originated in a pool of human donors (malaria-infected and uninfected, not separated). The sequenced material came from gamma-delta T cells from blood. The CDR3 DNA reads TGTGCCTGTGACACCGTGGGATCCTGGGACACCCGACAGGTGTTTTTC. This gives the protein CACDTVGSWDTRQVFF.